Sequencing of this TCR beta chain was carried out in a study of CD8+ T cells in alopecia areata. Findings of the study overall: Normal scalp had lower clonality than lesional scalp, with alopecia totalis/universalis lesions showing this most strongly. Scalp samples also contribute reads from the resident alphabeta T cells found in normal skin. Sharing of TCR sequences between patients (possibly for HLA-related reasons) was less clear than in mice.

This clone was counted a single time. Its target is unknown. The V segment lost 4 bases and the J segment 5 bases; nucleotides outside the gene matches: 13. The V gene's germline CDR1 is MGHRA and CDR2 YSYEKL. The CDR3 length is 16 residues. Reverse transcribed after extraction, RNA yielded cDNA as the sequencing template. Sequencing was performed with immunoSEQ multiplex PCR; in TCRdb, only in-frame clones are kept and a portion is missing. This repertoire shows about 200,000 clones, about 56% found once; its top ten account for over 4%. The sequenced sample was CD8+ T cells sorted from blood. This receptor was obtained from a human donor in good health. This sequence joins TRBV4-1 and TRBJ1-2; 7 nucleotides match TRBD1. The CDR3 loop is CASSPGGGEGLYGYTF. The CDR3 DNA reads TGCGCCAGCAGCCCAGGGGGGGGCGAGGGCCTTTATGGCTACACCTTC.